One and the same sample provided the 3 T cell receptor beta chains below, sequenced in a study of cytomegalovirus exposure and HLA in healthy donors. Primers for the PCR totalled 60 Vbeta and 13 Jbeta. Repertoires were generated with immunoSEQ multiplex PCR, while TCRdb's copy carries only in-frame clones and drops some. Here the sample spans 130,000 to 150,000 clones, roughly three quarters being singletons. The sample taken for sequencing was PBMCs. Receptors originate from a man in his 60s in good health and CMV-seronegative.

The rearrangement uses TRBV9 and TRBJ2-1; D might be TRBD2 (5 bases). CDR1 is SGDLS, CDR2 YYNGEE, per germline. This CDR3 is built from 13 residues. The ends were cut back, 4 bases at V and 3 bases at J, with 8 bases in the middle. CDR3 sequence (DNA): TGTGCCAGCAGCCTCACTAGCTACAATGAGCAGTTCTTC. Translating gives CASSLTSYNEQFF.

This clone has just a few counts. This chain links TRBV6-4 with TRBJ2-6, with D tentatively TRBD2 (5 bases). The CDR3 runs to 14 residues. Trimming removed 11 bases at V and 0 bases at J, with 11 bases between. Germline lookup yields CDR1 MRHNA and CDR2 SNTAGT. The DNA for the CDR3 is TGTGCCGCCACGGCGGGCTCTGGGGCCAACGTCCTGACTTTC. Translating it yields CAATAGSGANVLTF.

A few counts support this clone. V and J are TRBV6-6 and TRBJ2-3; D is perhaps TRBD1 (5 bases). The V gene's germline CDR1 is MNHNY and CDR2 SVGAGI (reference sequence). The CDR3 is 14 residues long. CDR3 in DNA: TGTGCAAGCCACGGACAACTAAGCACAGATACGCAGTATTTT. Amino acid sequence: CASHGQLSTDTQYF.